This passage covers 9 T cell receptor beta chains from one sample sequenced in a study of T cell responses to AZD1222 COVID-19 vaccine. Clones were sequenced by immunoSEQ multiplex PCR, and TCRdb holds only the in-frame ones, with some missing. The data show about 140,000 clones, 80% to 90% seen once. The source material was peripheral blood, sampled on day 0 of AZD1222 vaccination. The receptors shown here come from an adult in good health.

The CDR3 is CASSLIPGPTPYGYTF. The CDR3 bases are TGTGCCAGCAGCTTAATCCCAGGCCCGACACCCTATGGCTACACCTTC. The chain couples TRBV7-6 to TRBJ1-2; D uncertain. V was clipped by 2 bases and J by 4 bases, with 17 bases between them. From germline, CDR1 is SGHVS and CDR2 FNYEAQ. This CDR3 region has 16 residues.

This chain uses TRBV5-8 with TRBJ1-2; a possible D gene is TRBD1 (5 bases). The CDR3 sequence is 15 residues long. Germline CDR1 is SGHTS and CDR2 is YDEGEE. Deletions cut 0 bases from V and 9 bases from J, with 18 bases between. Here the CDR3 DNA reads TGTGCCAGCAGCTTGGTGCTCAAGACAGCCGCAAGCTACACCTTC. Protein sequence: CASSLVLKTAASYTF.

The J gene is TRBJ2-3, the V gene TRBV5-6; D remains ambiguous. In germline, CDR1 is SGHDT, CDR2 YYEEEE. Trimming shortened V by 0 bases and J by 3 bases, and 8 bases separated the two germline ends. The CDR3 extends over 14 amino acids. The CDR3 protein is CASSLGTVTDTQYF. The CDR3 nucleotides are TGTGCCAGCAGCTTGGGCACAGTTACAGATACGCAGTATTTT.

CDR3 in DNA: TGTGCCAGCAGCAAATTGGACAGATCCAGCATTCAGTACTTC. Its translation is CASSKLDRSSIQYF. The chain couples TRBV21-1 to TRBJ2-4; the table names TRBD1, a call not compared with the DNA. TRBV21-1 is reported as a pseudogene. The CDR3 contains 14 residues.

The V gene is TRBV5-1, the J gene TRBJ2-2; no definite D call. There are 14 residues in the CDR3. Deletions cut 4 bases from V and 5 bases from J, with 12 bases between. Germline V lookup: CDR1 SGHRS, CDR2 YFSETQ. The CDR3 region has the DNA TGCGCCAGCAGCCGGTTTGAAGTAACCGGGGAGCTGTTTTTT. Protein: CASSRFEVTGELFF.

The chain uses TRBV30 and TRBJ1-5; D call uncertain. CDR3 length: 13 residues. Deletions cut 4 bases from V and 2 bases from J, with 9 bases between. Germline V gene sequence: CDR1 GTSNPN, CDR2 SVGIG (reference sequence). The CDR3 bases are TGTGCCTGGAAGAGAAAGGGCAATCAGCCCCAGCATTTT. This gives the protein CAWKRKGNQPQHF.

The CDR3 DNA sequence: TGTGCCAGCAGGACAGGGGGAGTTGGTGGCTACACCTTC. It yields the protein CASRTGGVGGYTF. This chain uses TRBV6-5 with TRBJ1-2; 9 nucleotides align to TRBD1. The CDR3 is 13 residues long. CDR1 is MNHEY and CDR2 is SVGAGI in the germline V gene. V lost 6 bases and J lost 7; bases outside the gene matches: 6.

The chain recombines TRBV6-5 with TRBJ1-4, with D uncertain. The V end lost 0 bases, the J end lost 4 bases, and 12 bases lay between the germline ends. Germline V CDR1 and CDR2: MNHEY, SVGAGI. The CDR3 loop spans 16 amino acids. CDR3 region: CASSYSTNSYNEKLFF. The CDR3 bases are TGTGCCAGCAGTTACTCGACCAACAGCTATAATGAAAAACTGTTTTTT.

The chain is built from TRBV6-5 and TRBJ2-7; D remains ambiguous. The CDR3 length is 14 residues. Trimming stripped 0 bases from V and 6 bases from J, with 12 bases between. Germline CDR1 reads MNHEY; CDR2 reads SVGAGI. CDR3 amino acids: CASSYSFARAEQYF. Written as DNA, the CDR3 is TGTGCCAGCAGTTACTCGTTCGCAAGAGCCGAGCAGTACTTC.